Given below is one TCR beta chain in context. Its specificity is not known. Noted time point: blood 4 weeks post-SBRT, at nephrectomy. Sample treatment: 15 Gy SBRT to primary tumor, nephrectomy 4 weeks later. Nephrectomy followed 15 Gy stereotactic body radiation by 4 weeks. This renal cell carcinoma was of the clear cell type. V lost 3 bases and J 5 bases, leaving 3 bases between the germline ends. This CDR3 region has 11 residues. Germline V lookup: CDR1 SGDLS, CDR2 YYNGEE. This specimen belongs to a study of radiation and T cells in renal cell carcinoma. Notes on the study in general: No pretreatment tumor biopsies were available for baseline clonotypes.

The method was immunoSEQ multiplex PCR; TCRdb's version includes in-frame clones alone and lacks a portion of them. The table has under 100,000 clones, more than 65% seen once; the top ten hold roughly 7.6%. The chain is built from TRBV9 and TRBJ1-5; D remains unclear. This TCR was recovered from a man aged 55 to 70 with renal cell carcinoma. This specimen was blood, taken from a patient whose treatment included radiotherapy and nephrectomy. The DNA of the CDR3 is TGTGCCAGCAGCGAGTATCAGCCCCAGCATTTT. Protein sequence: CASSEYQPQHF.